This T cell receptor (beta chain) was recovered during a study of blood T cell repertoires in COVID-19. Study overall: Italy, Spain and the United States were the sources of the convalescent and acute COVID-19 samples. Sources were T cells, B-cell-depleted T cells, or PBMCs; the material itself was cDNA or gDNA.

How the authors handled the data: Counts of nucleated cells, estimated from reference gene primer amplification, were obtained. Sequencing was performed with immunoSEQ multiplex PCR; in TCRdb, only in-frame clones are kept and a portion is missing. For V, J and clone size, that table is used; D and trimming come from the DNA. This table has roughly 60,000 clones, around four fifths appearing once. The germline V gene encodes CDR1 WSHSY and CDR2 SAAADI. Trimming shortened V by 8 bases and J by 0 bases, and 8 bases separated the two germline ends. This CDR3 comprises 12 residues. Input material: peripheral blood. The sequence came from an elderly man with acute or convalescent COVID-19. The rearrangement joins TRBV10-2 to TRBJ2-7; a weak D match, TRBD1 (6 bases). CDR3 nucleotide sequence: TGCGCCAGCCAGGGGAGCTCCTACGAGCAGTACTTC. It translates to CASQGSSYEQYF.